This T cell receptor beta chain was sequenced during a study of T cell responses to AZD1222 COVID-19 vaccine. Profiling relied on immunoSEQ multiplex PCR, and the TCRdb table lists in-frame clones only, not all of them. The data contain about 6,100 clones, over 75% of them seen just once; the ten biggest clones take up 15% to 17%. Points on this clone: What it recognizes is unknown.

General study findings and limits: An increase in Spike-specific TCR breadth and depth was observed after two AZD1222 doses. The study identified only six AZD1222 recipients as seropositive at baseline. Mapped onto spike, vaccine-associated CD4 TCRs spanned it and were dominant at 160-218 and 743-854.

From germline, CDR1 is SQVTM and CDR2 ANQGSEA. CDR3 length equals 14 residues. Sequencing used peripheral blood, obtained 28 days after the second AZD1222 dose. The chain joins TRBV29-1 to TRBJ2-5; 9 nucleotides align to TRBD2. The sequence was collected from an adult who received the AZD1222 COVID-19 vaccine. The CDR3 region has the DNA TGCAGTGTGAGCGCGGGAGGGATGCCAGAGACCCAGTACTTC. Encoded protein: CSVSAGGMPETQYF.